Listed here are 20 T cell receptor beta chains from one sample, sequenced in a study of blood T cell repertoires in COVID-19. The data were produced by immunoSEQ multiplex PCR, yet TCRdb's version contains in-frame clones alone and is incomplete. The table records roughly 160,000 clones, about 87% of them present only once. The sample taken for sequencing was peripheral blood. The receptor source for this set is a woman between 65 and 79 years old with COVID-19, enrolled during active disease.

The chain uses TRBV30 and TRBJ1-2; D perhaps matches TRBD1 (5 bases). The ends were cut back, 4 bases at V and 0 bases at J, with 12 bases in the middle. Germline lookup yields CDR1 GTSNPN and CDR2 SVGIG (reference sequence). This CDR3 region has 14 residues. Here the CDR3 reads CAWTLYRTNYGYTF. The CDR3 DNA sequence: TGTGCCTGGACCTTGTACAGGACTAACTATGGCTACACCTTC.

The CDR3: CASSPRGQRSGNTIYF. In DNA, the CDR3 is TGTGCCAGCAGTCCCCGGGGTCAACGCTCTGGAAACACCATATATTTT. The V and J genes are TRBV27 and TRBJ1-3; D call uncertain. The CDR3 consists of 16 residues. Germline loops: CDR1 MNHEY, CDR2 SMNVEV (reference sequence). The V and J ends lost 5 bases and 0 bases respectively, with 14 bases between them.

The chain is built from TRBV7-2 and TRBJ2-5; 8 nucleotides match TRBD1. Per the germline V gene, CDR1 is SGHTA and CDR2 is FQGNSA. The CDR3 consists of 15 residues. J was trimmed by 1 base and V by 4 bases; bases with no gene match: 5. The CDR3 DNA is TGTGCCAGCAGCTCCTTGACAGGGGTCCAAGAGACCCAGTACTTC. As protein: CASSSLTGVQETQYF.

The chain joins TRBV6-5 to TRBJ2-1; 10 nucleotides match TRBD2. Looked up from germline, CDR1 is MNHEY and CDR2 is SVGAGI. The CDR3 is made up of 15 amino acids. With 6 bases clipped from V and 7 bases from J, the junction kept 9 bases outside the gene matches. This chain's CDR3 is CASSVSGGAWNEQFF. The CDR3 nucleotides are TGTGCCAGCAGCGTAAGCGGGGGGGCATGGAATGAGCAGTTCTTC.

The J gene is TRBJ1-3, the V gene TRBV6-5; D is unresolved. Trimming took off 5 bases at V and 3 bases at J, with 8 bases between the two ends. CDR1 and CDR2 (germline): MNHEY, SVGAGI. The CDR3 runs to 13 residues. The CDR3 coding sequence is TGTGCCAGCAGTACGGAGGATGGAAACACCATATATTTT. The encoded protein is CASSTEDGNTIYF.

The chain is built from TRBV7-9 and TRBJ2-1; 8 bases are shared with TRBD1. Germline V gene sequence: CDR1 SEHNR, CDR2 FQNEAQ (reference sequence). The CDR3 consists of 15 residues. The V segment lost 5 bases and the J segment 0 bases; nucleotides outside the gene matches: 3. The CDR3 DNA sequence: TGTGCCAGCAGCGCAGGGGGCCCCTCCTACAATGAGCAGTTCTTC. Translation: CASSAGGPSYNEQFF.

J is TRBJ2-7 and V is TRBV5-4; 9 bases line up with TRBD2. Losses at the gene ends were 2 bases for V and 4 bases for J; bases not matched to a gene: 7. The CDR3 is 15 amino acids. Germline assignment: CDR1 SGHNT and CDR2 YYREEE (reference sequence). The CDR3 coding sequence is TGTGCCAGCAGCTTCCGAGGCGGGGGGGCGTACGAGCAGTACTTC. It translates to CASSFRGGGAYEQYF.

V usage is TRBV2 and J usage is TRBJ2-7; D may be TRBD2 (6 bases). Germline V CDR1 and CDR2: SNHLY, FYNNEI. The CDR3 extends over 14 amino acids. Trimming pared 6 bases from V and 3 bases from J, leaving 15 bases between. CDR3 sequence reads: CASSYSGLVYEQYF. CDR3 bases: TGTGCCAGCAGCTATTCGGGACTGGTCTACGAGCAGTACTTC.

The gene calls are TRBV10-3 and TRBJ1-5; no clear D. CDR1 is ENHRY and CDR2 is SYGVKD in the germline V gene. CDR3 length equals 13 residues. V was clipped by 3 bases and J by 7 bases, with 10 bases between them. CDR3 sequence (DNA): TGTGCCATCAGTGAAGATATTCGGCAGCCCCAGCATTTT. It is translated as CAISEDIRQPQHF.

The chain is built from TRBV27 and TRBJ1-5; TRBD1 aligns across 8 bases. CDR3 size: 14 residues. The germline V gene has CDR1 MNHEY and CDR2 SMNVEV (reference sequence). J lost 4 bases, V lost 6 bases, and 5 bases had no gene match. CDR3 sequence (DNA): TGTGCCAGCAGAACGGACAGGGCTAATCAGCCCCAGCATTTT. Translation gives CASRTDRANQPQHF.

This clone was detected once. The chain combines TRBV7-2 with TRBJ1-1; D might be TRBD1 (6 bases). CDR1 is SGHTA, CDR2 FQGNSA, per germline. Trimming cost V 2 bases and J 7 bases, with 20 bases left between them. This CDR3 contains 16 residues. This chain's CDR3 is CASSLRQAPEQGEAFF. The CDR3 DNA sequence: TGTGCCAGCAGCTTAAGGCAGGCGCCGGAACAGGGTGAAGCTTTCTTT.

The chain uses TRBV11-2 and TRBJ2-7; 9 positions agree with TRBD2. Germline CDR1 reads SGHAT; CDR2 reads FQNNGV. V was pared by 1 base and J by 1 base, with 8 bases of the junction left unmatched. The CDR3 loop spans 17 amino acids. Here the CDR3 reads CASSLGGRAGGSYEQYF. The CDR3 DNA follows: TGTGCCAGCAGCTTAGGCGGGAGGGCGGGCGGTTCCTACGAGCAGTACTTC.

The V and J genes are TRBV5-1 and TRBJ1-1; D gene ambiguous. Germline CDR1 is SGHRS and CDR2 is YFSETQ. V lost 4 bases, J lost 8 bases, and 12 bases lay in between. CDR3 length: 12 amino acids. The CDR3 region has the DNA TGCGCCAGCAGCATGGACTCCCTGGAAGCTTTCTTT. Its protein product is CASSMDSLEAFF. Filled out from reference TRBV5-1 and TRBJ1-1, the complete variable domain reads KAGVTQTPRYLIKTRGQQVTLSCSPISGHRSVSWYQQTPGQGLQFLFEYFSETQRNKGNFPGRFSGRQFSNSRSEMNVSTLELGDSALYLCASSMDSLEAFFGQGTRLTVV.

This rearrangement joins TRBV2 to TRBJ1-2; 10 nucleotides match TRBD1. After removal of 5 bases from V and 7 bases from J, the junction contained 10 bases not matched to a gene. The CDR3 sequence is 15 residues long. Germline CDR1 and CDR2: SNHLY and FYNNEI. The CDR3, as DNA: TGTGCCAGCAGTTCCCTCCGTGGGACAGGGGTTGGCTACACCTTC. Translated, it gives CASSSLRGTGVGYTF. The whole variable domain, remainder taken from reference TRBV2 and TRBJ1-2, is EPEVTQTPSHQVTQMGQEVILRCVPISNHLYFYWYRQILGQKVEFLVSFYNNEISEKSEIFDDQFSVERPDGSNFTLKIRSTKLEDSAMYFCASSSLRGTGVGYTFGSGTRLTVV.

The J gene is TRBJ2-5, the V gene TRBV7-6; D might be TRBD2 (5 bases). There are 13 residues in the CDR3. CDR1 is SGHVS, CDR2 FNYEAQ, per germline. V shed 3 bases and J shed 4 bases, with 9 bases lying between them. Here the CDR3 reads CASSFLGRETQYF. The CDR3 DNA sequence: TGTGCCAGCAGCTTTCTGGGGAGAGAGACCCAGTACTTC. The full variable domain, completed using reference TRBV7-6 and TRBJ2-5, is GAGVSQSPRYKVTKRGQDVALRCDPISGHVSLYWYRQALGQGPEFLTYFNYEAQQDKSGLPNDRFSAERPEGSISTLTIQRTEQRDSAMYRCASSFLGRETQYFGPGTRLLVL.

CDR3 coding DNA: TGTGCCAGTAGTCCGAACAGGGGCGAGCAGTACTTC. Translation: CASSPNRGEQYF. The chain combines TRBV19 with TRBJ2-7, with TRBD1 identical over 7 bases. Germline V gene lookup returns CDR1 LNHDA and CDR2 SQIVND (reference sequence). V was clipped by 5 bases and J by 6 bases; unmatched bases: 4. The CDR3 covers 12 residues.

V usage is TRBV5-1 and J usage is TRBJ2-3, with 7 bases that match TRBD2. The CDR3 contains 14 residues. V dropped 4 bases and J dropped 1; count of bases not matched to a gene: 3. Germline CDR1 reads SGHRS; CDR2 reads YFSETQ. The CDR3 DNA reads as TGCGCCAGCAGCACGGGGGGTCGCACAGATACGCAGTATTTT. Translated: CASSTGGRTDTQYF.

The V gene is TRBV1, the J gene TRBJ2-4; the table's D gene call, TRBD2, was not cross checked with the DNA. TRBV1 is deemed a pseudogene. The length of the CDR3 is 17 residues. CDR3 region: CTSSQNSVRIAKNIQYF. The DNA for the CDR3 is TGCACCAGCAGCCAAAATAGCGTACGGATAGCCAAAAACATTCAGTACTTC.

This sequence joins TRBV3-1 (or the pseudogene TRBV3-2) and TRBJ2-1; 7 bases line up with TRBD2. The CDR3 spans 16 residues. Germline V CDR1 and CDR2: LGHDT, YNNKEL (reference sequence). V lost 1 base and J lost 0; bases outside the gene matches: 3. The CDR3 spells CASSQVRTSSYNEQFF. The CDR3 region has the DNA TGTGCCAGCAGCCAAGTGCGGACTAGCTCCTACAATGAGCAGTTCTTC.

The chain uses TRBV20-1 and TRBJ1-5, with a tentative D call TRBD1 (6 bases). Germline V gene sequence: CDR1 DFQATT, CDR2 SNEGSKA (reference sequence). The CDR3 totals 15 residues. V was trimmed by 3 bases and J by 4 bases, leaving 16 bases between them. Here the CDR3 DNA reads TGCAGTGCTAGTCAGGGGTCGGGGCGTAATCAGCCCCAGCATTTT. This translates into CSASQGSGRNQPQHF.